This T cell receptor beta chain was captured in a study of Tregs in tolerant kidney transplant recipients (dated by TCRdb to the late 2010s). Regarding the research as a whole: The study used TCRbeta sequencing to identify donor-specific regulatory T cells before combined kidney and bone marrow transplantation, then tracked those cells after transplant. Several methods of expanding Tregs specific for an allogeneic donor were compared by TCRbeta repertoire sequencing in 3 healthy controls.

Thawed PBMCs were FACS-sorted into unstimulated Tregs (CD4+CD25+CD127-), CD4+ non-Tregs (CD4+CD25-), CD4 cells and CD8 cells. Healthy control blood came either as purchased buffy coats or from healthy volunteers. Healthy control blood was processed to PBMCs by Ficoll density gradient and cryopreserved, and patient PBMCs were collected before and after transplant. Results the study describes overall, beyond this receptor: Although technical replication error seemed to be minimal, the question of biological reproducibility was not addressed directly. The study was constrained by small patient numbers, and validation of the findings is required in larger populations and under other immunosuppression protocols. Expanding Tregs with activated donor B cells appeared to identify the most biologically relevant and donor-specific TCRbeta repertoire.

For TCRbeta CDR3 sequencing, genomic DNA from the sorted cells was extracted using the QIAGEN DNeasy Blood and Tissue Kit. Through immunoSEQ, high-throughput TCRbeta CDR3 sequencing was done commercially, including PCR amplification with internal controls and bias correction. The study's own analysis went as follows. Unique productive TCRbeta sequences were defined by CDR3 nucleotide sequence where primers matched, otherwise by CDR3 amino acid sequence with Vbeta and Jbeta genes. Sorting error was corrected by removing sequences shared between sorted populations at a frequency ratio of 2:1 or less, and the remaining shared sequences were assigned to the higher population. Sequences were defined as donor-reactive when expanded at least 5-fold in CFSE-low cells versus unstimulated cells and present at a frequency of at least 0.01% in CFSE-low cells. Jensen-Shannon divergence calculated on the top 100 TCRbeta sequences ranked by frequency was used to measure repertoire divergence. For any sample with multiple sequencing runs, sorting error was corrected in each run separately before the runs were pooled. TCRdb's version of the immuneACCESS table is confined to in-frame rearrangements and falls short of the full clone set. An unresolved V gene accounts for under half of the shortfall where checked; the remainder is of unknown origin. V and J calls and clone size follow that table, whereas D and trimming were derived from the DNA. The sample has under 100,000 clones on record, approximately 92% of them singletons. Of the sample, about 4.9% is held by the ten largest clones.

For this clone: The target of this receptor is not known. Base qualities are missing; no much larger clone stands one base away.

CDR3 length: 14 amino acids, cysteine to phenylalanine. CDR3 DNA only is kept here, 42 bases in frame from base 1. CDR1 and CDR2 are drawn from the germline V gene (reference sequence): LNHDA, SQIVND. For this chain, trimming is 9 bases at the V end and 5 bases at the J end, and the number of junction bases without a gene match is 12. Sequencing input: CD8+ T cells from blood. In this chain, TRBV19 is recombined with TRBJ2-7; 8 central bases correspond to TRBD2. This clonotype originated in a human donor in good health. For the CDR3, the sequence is CASEGGVSGDEQYF. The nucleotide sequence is TGTGCCAGCGAAGGCGGGGTTAGCGGGGACGAGCAGTACTTC.